One TCR beta chain is described in this entry. Which antigen it targets is not known. The record has no base qualities; no much larger clone is one base away. At diagnosis, peripheral blood, uninvolved tumor-adjacent lung and tumor were collected and stored as a combination of fresh-frozen and FFPE material. Blood samples were analyzed as peripheral blood mononuclear cells for TCR repertoire profiling. Based on the germline V gene, the CDR1 and CDR2 sequences are MNHNS and SASEGT. V gives up 3 bases and J gives up 7 bases, and the segment between their germline ends measures 9 bases. The cysteine opens and the phenylalanine closes a CDR3 of 12 amino acids. Kept here is only the CDR3 DNA, which spans 36 bases and is read in frame from base 1. The immunoSEQ Assay was used to sequence TCR beta CDR3 regions from DNA. As for the authors' bioinformatics: T cell density was computed as TCR beta template counts normalized to usable DNA estimated by amplifying housekeeping genes. Richness was estimated using the preseqR package, with extrapolation to 400,000 templates for PBMC samples and to 120,000 templates for tissue samples. Clonality was defined by subtracting Pielou's evenness from one. Differential abundance testing on productive amino-acid clonotypes, with a minimum total count of 5 and an alpha of 0.1, was used to identify tissue-enriched TCRs. The Jaccard Index and the Morisita Overlap Index were used to quantify repertoire overlap between compartments. GLIPH clustered TCR beta CDR3s with public tetramer-defined viral CDR3s; viral motifs required at least three viral sequences plus V-gene enrichment. What TCRdb holds here is the immuneACCESS table cut down to in-frame rearrangements. Part of the clones is not present; checked against another copy, under half of the missing clones reflect an unresolved V gene, and the others are unexplained. D and trimming were read from the DNA, whereas the V and J calls and clone size are those reported in that table. The sample table contains approximately 45,000 clones; only one count was recorded for around 83% of them. The biggest ten clones account for approximately 2.4% of the sample.

These data originate in a study of T cells in localized non-small cell lung cancer (dated by TCRdb to the early 2020s). About the investigation overall: T cell repertoires of fewer than 250 early-stage NSCLC patients were analyzed, with tumors being compared against uninvolved tumor-adjacent lungs. The cohort consisted of 236 treatment-naive NSCLC patients whose localized lung tumors had been resected. NSCLC patients had a mean age of roughly 69 years, and 120 to 150 were male and some 98 female. The study at large found these results: A median of 57 of the top 100 tumor clones turned up in the paired uninvolved adjacent lung, and under 30 of those clones also ranked among the top 100 of that same adjacent lung. Because multi-region tumor sequencing was not performed, intratumor heterogeneity could not be ruled out. Higher blood T cell density associated with longer overall survival, while higher adjacent-lung clonality associated with shorter survival. Uninvolved tumor-adjacent lung showed the highest T cell clonality, higher than tumor, which suggests more focused antigenic responses in the adjacent lung. Because of the exploratory design, TCR variables were selected using unadjusted p-values without false-discovery rate correction.

The sequence came from a man aged 35 to 69 with stage II lung adenocarcinoma. The sequences come from PBMCs, collected before any cancer treatment. The receptor chain draws on TRBV6-1 and TRBJ1-1; tentative D gene TRBD1, with 6 bases matching. The CDR3 is CASSDGQFEAFF. The sequenced DNA: TGTGCCAGCAGTGATGGACAGTTTGAAGCTTTCTTT.